The TCR beta chain under discussion was sequenced for a study of blood T cell repertoires in COVID-19. V lost 2 bases and J 4 bases, leaving 18 bases between the germline ends. There are 16 residues in the CDR3. Germline-derived CDR1 and CDR2 are MRHNA and SNTAGT. Here immunoSEQ multiplex PCR was the method, and the copy in TCRdb shows in-frame clones only, minus some. The profile shows 200,000 to 250,000 clones, 60% to 85% of them singletons. The sequenced material came from peripheral blood. The clonotype was recovered from a woman aged 70-85 years with acute or convalescent COVID-19. The gene calls are TRBV6-4 and TRBJ2-7; no clear D gene. The CDR3 protein is CASSDRQIRIPYEQYV. The CDR3 DNA reads TGTGCCAGCAGTGACCGACAAATTCGGATTCCTTACGAGCAGTACGTC.